The rows below give T cell receptor beta chains drawn from one sample of a study of T-cell memory formation after mild COVID-19. Via MiXCR, TCRdb re-called the 5' RACE reads, giving one row per CDR3 protein. The data contain 55,000 to 80,000 distinct CDR3 sequences, over 8.5% of them seen just once; the ten biggest clones take up 1.1%. Sequenced material: PBMCs or a T cell subset sorted from them (not recorded which). The origin of the receptors is a young man who had mild COVID-19 (a few samples of this study predate the infection). Cell type and time point are not known. CDR3s include the opening cysteine and the closing phenylalanine or tryptophan. A D gene is named only where the DNA matches it firmly. Where a row states a size, it is once, few, many or the class of an expanded clone; other rows omit it.

V gene	D gene	clone size	J gene	CDR3 protein	CDR3 DNA
TRBV5-1	.	many	TRBJ2-5	CASSLGVQEETQYF	TGCGCCAGCAGCTTGGGAGTTCAGGAAGAGACCCAGTACTTC
TRBV30	.	.	TRBJ1-5	CAWSVANNQPQHF	TGTGCCTGGAGTGTAGCCAACAATCAGCCCCAGCATTTT
TRBV5-1	.	few	TRBJ1-5	CASSLEAGNQPQHF	TGCGCCAGCAGCTTGGAGGCAGGGAATCAGCCCCAGCATTTT
TRBV5-8	.	.	TRBJ2-5	CASSFGAVQETQYF	TGTGCCAGCAGCTTCGGAGCAGTCCAAGAGACCCAGTACTTC
TRBV7-9	TRBD1	few	TRBJ1-2	CASRDTGTGGGGYTF	TGTGCCAGCAGAGATACCGGGACAGGGGGCGGTGGCTACACCTTC
TRBV4-3	.	.	TRBJ1-2	CASSQDPLTYGYTF	TGCGCCAGCAGCCAAGATCCCTTGACCTATGGCTACACCTTC
TRBV20-1	.	medium-sized	TRBJ1-1	CSARTGNTEAFF	TGCAGTGCTAGGACAGGTAACACTGAAGCTTTCTTT
TRBV7-2	TRBD2	few	TRBJ2-1	CASSLGRLAGAGSYNEQFF	TGTGCCAGCAGCTTAGGGCGGCTAGCGGGGGCCGGCTCCTACAATGAGCAGTTCTTC
TRBV5-1	.	few	TRBJ2-7	CASSSRVTEQYF	TGCGCCAGCAGCTCTCGGGTCACCGAGCAGTACTTC
TRBV12-3/TRBV12-4	.	.	TRBJ1-1	CASSHSPDTEAFF	TGTGCCAGCAGCCACTCACCTGACACTGAAGCTTTCTTT
TRBV5-4	.	.	TRBJ1-3	CASRESGGGNTIYF	TGTGCCAGCAGGGAAAGTGGAGGTGGAAACACCATATATTTT
TRBV10-1	.	.	TRBJ2-2	CASSEGKVARARANTGELFF	TGCGCCAGCAGTGAGGGGAAAGTGGCGCGAGCGCGCGCGAACACCGGGGAGCTGTTTTTT
TRBV24-1	.	once	TRBJ2-1	CATSDTGSDEQFF	TGTGCCACCAGTGATACAGGGAGCGATGAGCAGTTCTTC
TRBV7-9	.	.	TRBJ2-7	CASSLAAGVYEQYF	TGTGCCAGCAGCTTAGCAGCCGGGGTTTACGAGCAGTACTTC
TRBV2	TRBD2	.	TRBJ2-5	CAIGGLAGEQETQYF	TGTGCCATTGGGGGACTAGCGGGGGAGCAAGAGACCCAGTACTTC
TRBV27	.	few	TRBJ1-2	CASSFSGVRMGGYTF	TGTGCCAGCAGTTTTTCGGGGGTAAGGATGGGTGGCTACACCTTC
TRBV5-1	.	many	TRBJ2-4	CASSLEDSRVDIQYF	TGCGCCAGCAGCTTGGAGGACTCGCGAGTGGACATTCAGTACTTC
TRBV29-1	TRBD1	.	TRBJ2-5	CSVVTGAGETQYF	TGCAGCGTTGTAACAGGGGCAGGGGAGACCCAGTACTTC
TRBV29-1	.	few	TRBJ2-5	CSVTRDLGTETQYF	TGCAGCGTCACAAGGGACCTCGGGACCGAGACCCAGTACTTC
TRBV7-2	.	.	TRBJ1-6	CASSLGNNSPLHF	TGTGCCAGCAGCTTAGGCAACAATTCACCCCTCCACTTT
TRBV6-1	.	.	TRBJ2-7	CASSEVSPGSSEQYF	TGTGCCAGCAGTGAAGTCAGCCCGGGGTCCTCCGAGCAGTACTTC
TRBV18	.	.	TRBJ2-3	CASSPAPIRHTQYF	TGTGCCAGCTCACCAGCCCCTATCCGCCATACGCAGTATTTT
TRBV29-1	.	many	TRBJ2-3	CSVITRPLTDTQYF	TGCAGCGTTATTACCCGACCGCTCACAGATACGCAGTATTTT
TRBV4-3	TRBD1	medium-sized	TRBJ2-2	CASSQDSRTGSTGELFF	TGCGCCAGCAGCCAAGATAGTCGGACAGGGAGCACCGGGGAGCTGTTTTTT
TRBV29-1	.	.	TRBJ1-2	CSASMGHRSNYGYTF	TGCAGCGCCTCAATGGGACACCGATCCAACTATGGCTACACCTTC
TRBV5-6	.	few	TRBJ1-1	CASLEGPSSTEAFF	TGTGCCAGCCTTGAGGGTCCAAGTTCCACTGAAGCTTTCTTT
TRBV6-5	TRBD1	.	TRBJ2-5	CASRDTGGKTQYF	TGTGCCAGCAGAGATACAGGGGGGAAGACCCAGTACTTC
TRBV5-4	.	.	TRBJ2-3	CASSDNSRTDTQYF	TGTGCCAGCAGCGACAATTCCCGCACAGATACGCAGTATTTT
TRBV6-2/TRBV6-3	.	many	TRBJ1-6	CASSPHRDTYRGSPLHF	TGTGCCAGCAGTCCCCACCGGGACACCTACCGGGGTTCACCCCTCCACTTT
TRBV6-2/TRBV6-3	.	.	TRBJ1-5	CASRDFEGQPQHF	TGTGCCAGCAGGGACTTTGAGGGTCAGCCCCAGCATTTT
TRBV29-1	TRBD1	many	TRBJ1-1	CSVGTGSGTEAFF	TGCAGCGTGGGGACAGGCAGTGGCACTGAAGCTTTCTTT
TRBV7-9	.	.	TRBJ1-1	CASSLDKGAEAFF	TGTGCCAGCAGCTTAGATAAGGGGGCTGAAGCTTTCTTT
TRBV5-6	TRBD1	.	TRBJ1-5	CASSTAGGAFTQPQHF	TGTGCCAGCAGCACCGCAGGGGGCGCATTCACTCAGCCCCAGCATTTT
TRBV20-1	TRBD2	few	TRBJ2-3	CSAPRRGAGTDTQYF	TGCAGTGCTCCCCGGCGGGGGGCCGGCACAGATACGCAGTATTTT
TRBV5-4	.	.	TRBJ1-4	CASNVAGAREKLFF	TGTGCCAGCAACGTAGCAGGGGCGCGGGAAAAACTGTTTTTT
TRBV4-2	.	many	TRBJ1-5	CASSQGVGNSNQPQHF	TGTGCCAGCAGCCAGGGTGTGGGTAATAGCAATCAGCCCCAGCATTTT
TRBV20-1	.	many	TRBJ2-1	CSARASHSDNEQFF	TGCAGTGCTAGAGCTAGCCACTCAGACAATGAGCAGTTCTTC
TRBV4-3	.	.	TRBJ2-3	CASSQGDGRTDTQYF	TGCGCCAGCAGCCAAGGGGACGGACGCACAGATACGCAGTATTTT
TRBV2	.	.	TRBJ1-3	CASSEESVYSNTIYF	TGTGCCAGCAGTGAGGAATCTGTTTATAGCAACACCATATATTTT
TRBV5-8	.	.	TRBJ2-7	CASSRVGGSYEQYF	TGTGCCAGCAGCCGGGTCGGGGGCTCCTACGAGCAGTACTTC
TRBV7-2	TRBD2	many	TRBJ2-5	CASSLDGTTREAQYF	TGTGCCAGCAGCTTAGACGGGACTACCAGGGAGGCCCAGTACTTC
TRBV18	.	few	TRBJ1-2	CASSPTTDRNYGYTF	TGTGCCAGCTCACCCACCACAGACAGGAACTATGGCTACACCTTC